This T cell receptor (beta chain) was found in a study of T cell responses to AZD1222 COVID-19 vaccine. Study-wide points: There were vaccine-associated CD4 TCRs across spike, dominant at 160-218 and 743-854. Clonal diversity was possibly underestimated; the donors were predominantly white British and more often female. Unmutated variant regions are reportedly targeted by nearly half of spike-specific TCRs. Only a handful of people who got AZD1222 tested seropositive at baseline.

Profiled with immunoSEQ multiplex PCR; TCRdb holds only in-frame clones, not every one. The table has more than 100,000 clones, roughly 87% seen once; the top ten hold under 1.5%. The germline gives CDR1 GTSNPN, CDR2 SVGIG (reference sequence). The CDR3 contains 19 residues. Worth noting for this clone: Its antigen is unknown. At one end, the junction sequence differs from germline, possibly due to a read error.

The sequence derives from an adult in good health. The sequences come from peripheral blood, collected on day 0 of AZD1222 vaccination. The V call is TRBV30, the J call TRBJ2-2; 8 bases align to TRBD2. The CDR3 reads CAWIDLPGAERGNTGELFF. CDR3 in DNA: TGTGCCTGGATCGACCTCCCCGGGGCCGAGCGGGGGAACACCGGAGAGCTGTTTTTT.